These 17 T cell receptor beta chains came from one sample sequenced in a study of blood T cell repertoires in COVID-19. Sequencing used immunoSEQ multiplex PCR; TCRdb keeps in-frame clones, though not all of them. The table has roughly 110,000 clones, roughly 80% seen once. Sequencing was done on a sample of peripheral blood. Receptors originate from a human donor in a cohort sampled during active COVID-19.

The genes are TRBV6-2 or TRBV6-3 and TRBJ2-4; TRBD2 agrees at 7 bases. This CDR3 comprises 14 residues. V was pared by 4 bases and J by 6 bases, with 6 bases of the junction left unmatched. CDR1 and CDR2 from the germline V gene are MNHEY and SVGEGT. The CDR3 nucleotides read TGTGCCAGCAGTTCTAGCGGCGGAGGAAACATTCAGTACTTC. It translates to CASSSSGGGNIQYF.

The chain has TRBV19 and TRBJ1-2; TRBD1 matches 7 bases. Trimming cost V 7 bases and J 4 bases; bases outside gene matches: 6. The CDR3 totals 13 residues. CDR1 and CDR2 (germline): LNHDA, SQIVND (reference sequence). This CDR3 is CASTYRGGYGYTF. For the CDR3, the DNA is TGTGCCAGTACGTACAGGGGCGGCTATGGCTACACCTTC.

The rearrangement uses TRBV7-9 and TRBJ2-1, with a possible D match to TRBD2 (6 bases). V lost 0 bases, J lost 5 bases, and 8 bases lay in between. The CDR3 has 14 residues. Germline V gene lookup returns CDR1 SEHNR and CDR2 FQNEAQ (reference sequence). CDR3: CASSLALANNEQFF. CDR3 DNA: TGTGCCAGCAGCTTAGCGCTAGCGAACAATGAGCAGTTCTTC.

The CDR3 DNA reads as TGTGCCAGCAGTCAGACAGGGTATGGCTACACCTTC. This encodes CASSQTGYGYTF. This rearrangement joins TRBV12-3 or TRBV12-4 to TRBJ1-2; 7 bases line up with TRBD1. CDR3 size: 12 residues. The V gene end was trimmed by 5 bases and the J gene end by 5 bases; junction bases not matched to a gene: 2.

This chain uses TRBV7-9 with TRBJ1-1; D may be TRBD1 (5 bases). The CDR3 is made up of 14 amino acids. V lost 3 bases and J 5 bases, leaving 13 bases between the germline ends. Germline lookup yields CDR1 SEHNR and CDR2 FQNEAQ (reference sequence). The CDR3 coding sequence is TGTGCCAGCAGCTTCGGCAGGGAGGAAACTGAAGCTTTCTTT. This translates into CASSFGREETEAFF.

This chain connects TRBV7-3 to TRBJ2-3; the D is unclear. V was shortened by 5 bases and J by 1 base, with 13 bases between the two germline ends. Germline V lookup: CDR1 SGHTA, CDR2 FQGTGA. The CDR3 length is 15 residues. CDR3 sequence: CASSPASRGTDTQYF. CDR3 in DNA: TGTGCCAGCAGCCCTGCGAGTCGGGGCACAGATACGCAGTATTTT.

The genes are TRBV2 and TRBJ2-1, with 9 bases identical to TRBD2. Germline CDR1 reads SNHLY; CDR2 reads FYNNEI. The CDR3 totals 16 residues. Trimming removed 5 bases from V and 4 bases from J; junction bases left unmatched: 9. CDR3 loop: CASSPFAGGGYNEQFF. The DNA of the CDR3 is TGTGCCAGCAGTCCCTTCGCGGGAGGGGGTTACAATGAGCAGTTCTTC.

The V and J genes are TRBV4-3 and TRBJ2-7; tentative D call: TRBD1 (6 bases). CDR3 length equals 16 residues. CDR1 is LGHNA, CDR2 YSLEER, per germline. V lost 2 bases and J 3 bases, leaving 17 bases between the germline ends. Here the CDR3 reads CASSQLLGTPHYEQYV. Written as DNA, the CDR3 is TGCGCCAGCAGCCAACTTCTCGGGACACCGCACTACGAGCAGTACGTC.

The V and J genes are TRBV3-1 (or the pseudogene TRBV3-2) and TRBJ2-1; TRBD2 matches 7 bases. CDR3 length: 16 amino acids. Germline V gives CDR1 LGHDT, CDR2 YNNKEL (reference sequence). V shed 1 base, J shed 7 bases, and the junction held 10 bases outside the gene matches. CDR3 protein: CASSQAGGRTGNEQFF. CDR3 bases: TGTGCCAGCAGCCAAGCCGGCGGGAGAACGGGTAATGAGCAGTTCTTC.

This clone was seen more than once but under ten times. The chain uses TRBV7-2 and TRBJ1-4; D is unclear. CDR1 is SGHTA, CDR2 FQGNSA, per germline. V was clipped by 5 bases and J by 8 bases, with 12 bases between them. This CDR3 has 13 amino acids. CDR3 region: CASSPNSREKLFF. In nucleotides, the CDR3 is TGTGCCAGCAGCCCGAATAGCCGGGAAAAACTGTTTTTT.

The rearrangement links TRBV9 to TRBJ1-5; TRBD1 matches 11 bases. Trimming took 3 bases from V and 7 from J; bases not matched to a gene: 6. Germline values: CDR1 SGDLS, CDR2 YYNGEE. The CDR3 length is 15 residues. CDR3 sequence reads: CASSATDRGPQPQHF. Written as DNA, the CDR3 is TGTGCCAGCAGCGCAACGGACAGGGGGCCCCAGCCCCAGCATTTT.

This sequence joins TRBV5-4 and TRBJ2-1, with 15 bases matching TRBD2. The V and J ends lost 0 bases and 7 bases, in that order; junction bases with no gene match: 11. Per germline, CDR1 SGHNT and CDR2 YYREEE (reference sequence). The CDR3 has 19 residues. The CDR3: CASSLGGTSGRPSGNEQFF. The CDR3 DNA reads TGTGCCAGCAGCTTGGGCGGGACTAGCGGGAGGCCATCCGGGAATGAGCAGTTCTTC.

V gene TRBV19 combines with J gene TRBJ1-2; no clear D. Germline loops: CDR1 LNHDA, CDR2 SQIVND (reference sequence). Trimming cost V 7 bases and J 4 bases, with 13 bases left between them. CDR3 size: 13 residues. The CDR3: CASIGQVGYGYTF. The CDR3 DNA sequence: TGTGCCAGTATTGGGCAGGTTGGCTATGGCTACACCTTC.

This chain links TRBV9 with TRBJ2-2; tentatively, D is TRBD2 (6 bases). CDR3 length equals 13 residues. Trimming stripped 1 base from V and 6 bases from J, with 7 bases between. The germline CDR1 and CDR2 sequences are SGDLS and YYNGEE. CDR3 in amino acids: CASSVWEAGELFF. The CDR3 DNA reads as TGTGCCAGCAGCGTATGGGAGGCCGGGGAGCTGTTTTTT.

V and J are TRBV7-2 and TRBJ2-7; no firm D call. This CDR3 comprises 15 residues. V was pared by 1 base and J by 0 bases, with 10 bases between. Germline lookup yields CDR1 SGHTA and CDR2 FQGNSA. The DNA of the CDR3 is TGTGCCAGCAGCTTAGTACAGAGTGCCTCCTACGAGCAGTACTTC. Residues: CASSLVQSASYEQYF.

This clone appeared a few times. V is TRBV5-1 and J is TRBJ1-1, with TRBD1 identical over 9 bases. V was pared by 4 bases and J by 6 bases, with 4 bases of the junction left unmatched. The CDR3 is 13 residues long. Germline V lookup: CDR1 SGHRS, CDR2 YFSETQ. CDR3 sequence reads: CASSRDRASEAFF. CDR3 DNA sequence: TGCGCCAGCAGCAGGGACAGGGCGTCTGAAGCTTTCTTT. The full variable domain, its missing parts supplied by reference TRBV5-1 and TRBJ1-1, is KAGVTQTPRYLIKTRGQQVTLSCSPISGHRSVSWYQQTPGQGLQFLFEYFSETQRNKGNFPGRFSGRQFSNSRSEMNVSTLELGDSALYLCASSRDRASEAFFGQGTRLTVV.

This rearrangement joins TRBV3-1 (or the pseudogene TRBV3-2) to TRBJ1-2; D unresolved. The germline V and J ends were trimmed by 11 bases and 3 bases, with 10 bases remaining between them. This CDR3 region has 11 residues. The germline CDR1 and CDR2 sequences are LGHDT and YNNKEL (reference sequence). The CDR3 nucleotides read TGTGCCGTGGGAGATGACTATGGCTACACCTTC. The encoded protein is CAVGDDYGYTF.